A few counts support the clone carrying this TCR beta chain. Its antigen is still unknown. This entry is derived from a study of CD8 T cells in ankylosing spondylitis. Study-wide points: As reported, disease-linked clones showed significant enrichment in matched ankylosing spondylitis synovial fluid. There was a TCR beta motif, made of several highly homologous variants, that appeared characteristic of ankylosing spondylitis blood.

From the 5' RACE reads, TCRdb called clonotypes with MiXCR, one entry per CDR3 protein. The data show approximately 540,000 distinct CDR3 sequences, 9.5% to 15% seen once. The sequencing sample was made of blood, either unsorted or a sorted T cell fraction (not recorded which). The sequence was collected from a male donor with ankylosing spondylitis.

As DNA, the CDR3 is TGTGCCAGCGGGCTAGCGGGAGGCTACAATGAGCAGTTCTTC. It translates to CASGLAGGYNEQFF. The rearrangement links TRBV6-1 to TRBJ2-1; TRBD2 matches at 11 bases. J lost 3 bases, V lost 8 bases, and 3 bases had no gene match. This CDR3 has 14 amino acids. CDR1 and CDR2 (germline): MNHNS, SASEGT.